This T cell receptor beta chain stems from a study of tumor and adjacent non-tumor tissue in lung cancer. TCRbeta libraries were built with three rounds of nested PCR, modified from ARM-PCR. One entry per CDR3 protein, called by TCRdb with MiXCR from the multiplex PCR reads. The data show 95,000 to 150,000 distinct CDR3 sequences, 66% seen once. The template was RNA from unsorted bulk tissue. Sequences were obtained from lung tumor tissue. This clonotype was obtained from a man aged 30 to 39 with non-small cell lung cancer.

The DNA of the CDR3 is TGTGCCAGCTCTTGGACAGGGTCGTGCGAGCAGTACTTC. Its protein is CASSWTGSCEQYF. V gene TRBV12-3 or TRBV12-4 combines with J gene TRBJ2-7; 8 bases map to TRBD1. This CDR3 spans 13 amino acids. V shed 8 bases, J shed 6 bases, and the junction held 9 bases outside the gene matches.